This record covers a single T cell receptor (beta chain). Its specificity is unknown. The same CDR3 arises from other DNA sequences in this sample as well. In the original processing: Junction-only sequences without quality scores were provided by ImmunoSEQ, so filtering was different. The repertoire was sequenced with immunoSEQ multiplex PCR; TCRdb's copy has only in-frame clones and lacks some. V, J and clone size were drawn from that table, and D and trimming were deduced from the DNA. The sample includes over 2 million clones, around 95% of them seen just once. This record comes from a study of shared clonotypes between healthy human individuals. About the research overall: Three plates each covered CD4 naive and memory; CD8 naive two, CD8 memory one.

Per germline, CDR1 KGHSH and CDR2 LQKENI. Between the trimmed V and J ends, which lost 2 bases and 2 bases, there was a span of 14 bases. The CDR3 is 16 residues long. Regarding the study as a whole: Memory subsets generally showed lower estimated richness than naive subsets. Researchers sampled only blood; tissue repertoires likely differ.

The gene calls are TRBV18 and TRBJ2-3, with D maybe TRBD2 (6 bases). This clonotype was obtained from a man younger than 35 in good health. Sequenced input: naive CD4+ T cells sorted from blood. The subset is: CD45RA+ positively selected. The CDR3 nucleotides are TGTGCCAGCTCACCATTGGCGGGATCTTCCACAGATACGCAGTATTTT. Protein: CASSPLAGSSTDTQYF. Variable domain in full (rest from reference TRBV18 and TRBJ2-3): NAGVMQNPRHLVRRRGQEARLRCSPMKGHSHVYWYRQLPEEGLKFMVYLQKENIIDESGMPKERFSAEFPKEGPSILRIQQVVRGDSAAYFCASSPLAGSSTDTQYFGPGTRLTVL.